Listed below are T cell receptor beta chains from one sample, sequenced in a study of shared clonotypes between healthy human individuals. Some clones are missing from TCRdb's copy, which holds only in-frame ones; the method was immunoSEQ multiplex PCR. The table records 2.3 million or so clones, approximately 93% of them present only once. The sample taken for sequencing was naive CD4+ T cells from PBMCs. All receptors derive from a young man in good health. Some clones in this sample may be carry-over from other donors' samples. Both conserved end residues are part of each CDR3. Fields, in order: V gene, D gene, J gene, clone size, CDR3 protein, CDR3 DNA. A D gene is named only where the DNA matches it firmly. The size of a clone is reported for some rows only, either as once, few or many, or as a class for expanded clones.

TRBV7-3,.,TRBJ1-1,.,CASSLLGQSNTEAFF,TGTGCCAGCAGCTTACTCGGACAGTCGAACACTGAAGCTTTCTTT
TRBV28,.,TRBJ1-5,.,CASSSWGAGNQPQHF,TGTGCCAGCAGTTCCTGGGGCGCGGGCAATCAGCCCCAGCATTTT
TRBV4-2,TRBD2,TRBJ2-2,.,CASSQAPAGGLRELFF,TGTGCCAGCAGCCAAGCGCCAGCGGGAGGGCTCAGGGAGCTGTTTTTT
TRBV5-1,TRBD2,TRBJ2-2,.,CASSSTSGSGGELFF,TGCGCCAGCAGCTCGACTAGCGGGAGTGGCGGGGAGCTGTTTTTT
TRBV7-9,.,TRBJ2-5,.,CASSSRGAETQYF,TGTGCCAGCAGCTCTCGCGGGGCAGAGACCCAGTACTTC
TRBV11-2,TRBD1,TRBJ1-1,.,CASSRDRGNTEAFF,TGTGCCAGCAGCCGCGACAGGGGGAACACTGAAGCTTTCTTT
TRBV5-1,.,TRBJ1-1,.,CASSLIGGRAPAEAFF,TGCGCCAGCAGCTTGATTGGAGGGAGGGCTCCCGCTGAAGCTTTCTTT
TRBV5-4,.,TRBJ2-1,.,CASSPDTYNEQFF,TGTGCCAGCAGCCCGGATACCTACAATGAGCAGTTCTTC
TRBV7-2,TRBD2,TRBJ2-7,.,CASSTGLAGNEQYF,TGTGCCAGCAGCACCGGACTAGCGGGAAACGAGCAGTACTTC
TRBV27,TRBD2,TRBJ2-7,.,CASSLSAGFFYEQYF,TGTGCCAGCAGTTTATCAGCGGGGTTCTTCTACGAGCAGTACTTC
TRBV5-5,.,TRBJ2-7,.,CASSFVHVGEYEQYF,TGTGCCAGCAGCTTTGTGCATGTTGGAGAGTACGAGCAGTACTTC
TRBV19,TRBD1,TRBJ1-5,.,CASSTQRDRSFSNQPQHF,TGTGCCAGTAGTACCCAACGGGACAGATCCTTTAGCAATCAGCCCCAGCATTTT
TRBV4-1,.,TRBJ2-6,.,CASSPRQQPGANVLTF,TGCGCCAGCAGCCCCAGACAGCAACCTGGGGCCAACGTCCTGACTTTC
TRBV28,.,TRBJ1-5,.,CASSFRGRNQPQHF,TGTGCCAGCAGTTTTAGGGGTCGCAATCAGCCCCAGCATTTT
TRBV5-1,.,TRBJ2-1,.,CASSPRPGSSYNEQFF,TGCGCCAGCAGCCCCCGCCCAGGAAGCTCCTACAATGAGCAGTTCTTC
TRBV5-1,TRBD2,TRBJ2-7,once,CASSLTSGNPYEQYF,TGCGCCAGCAGCCTCACTAGCGGGAACCCCTACGAGCAGTACTTC
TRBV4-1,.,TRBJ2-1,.,CASSQLALWDEQFF,TGCGCCAGCAGCCAACTAGCTTTATGGGATGAGCAGTTCTTC
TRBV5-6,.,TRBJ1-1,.,CASSLFAGPTEAFF,TGTGCCAGCAGCTTGTTCGCGGGGCCTACTGAAGCTTTCTTT
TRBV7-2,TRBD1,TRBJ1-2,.,CASGLSTGLDYGYTF,TGTGCCAGCGGCCTTTCGACAGGGTTGGACTATGGCTACACCTTC
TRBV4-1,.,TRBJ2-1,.,CASSRLAFLDEQFF,TGCGCCAGCAGCCGTCTAGCTTTCTTGGATGAGCAGTTCTTC
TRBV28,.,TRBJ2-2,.,CASSPPGSRDTGELFF,TGTGCCAGCAGTCCCCCCGGGAGTCGAGACACCGGGGAGCTGTTTTTT
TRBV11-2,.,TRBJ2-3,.,CASSLFPGGNSDTQYF,TGTGCCAGCAGCTTATTTCCAGGGGGGAATTCAGATACGCAGTATTTT
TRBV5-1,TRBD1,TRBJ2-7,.,CASSPSGTGVDEQYF,TGCGCCAGCAGCCCCTCCGGGACAGGAGTAGACGAGCAGTACTTC
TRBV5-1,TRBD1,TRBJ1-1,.,CASSLSPGGGSSTEAFF,TGCGCCAGCAGCTTGTCGCCAGGGGGCGGTAGTAGCACTGAAGCTTTCTTT
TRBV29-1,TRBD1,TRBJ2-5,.,CSVTGGAETQYF,TGCAGCGTTACAGGGGGCGCGGAGACCCAGTACTTC
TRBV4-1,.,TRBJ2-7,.,CASSRRPSRSSYEQYF,TGCGCCAGCAGCCGACGACCCAGCCGAAGCTCCTACGAGCAGTACTTC
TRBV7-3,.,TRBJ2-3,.,CASAEATDTQYF,TGTGCCAGCGCAGAGGCAACAGATACGCAGTATTTT
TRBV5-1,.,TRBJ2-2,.,CASSLGPRGTGELFF,TGCGCCAGCAGTTTGGGACCCCGGGGCACCGGGGAGCTGTTTTTT
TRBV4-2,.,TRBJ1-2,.,CASSQDPSIIWGYTF,TGTGCCAGCAGCCAAGATCCCTCGATTATATGGGGCTACACCTTC
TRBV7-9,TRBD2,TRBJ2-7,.,CASSLPGGTYEQYF,TGTGCCAGCAGCCTACCCGGGGGGACCTACGAGCAGTACTTC
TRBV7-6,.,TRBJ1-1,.,CASSSRENTEAFF,TGTGCCAGCAGCTCCCGGGAGAACACTGAAGCTTTCTTT
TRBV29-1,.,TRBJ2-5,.,CSVVEQETQYF,TGCAGCGTTGTGGAGCAAGAGACCCAGTACTTC
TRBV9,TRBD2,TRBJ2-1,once,CASSEAGGGGHGNEQFF,TGTGCCAGCAGCGAGGCGGGAGGTGGGGGGCACGGGAATGAGCAGTTCTTC
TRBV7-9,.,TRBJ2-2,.,CASSLRPIGDTGELFF,TGTGCCAGCAGCTTACGCCCGATCGGGGACACCGGGGAGCTGTTTTTT
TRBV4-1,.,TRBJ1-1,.,CASSQPPNVGTEAFF,TGCGCCAGCAGCCAACCCCCCAATGTAGGCACTGAAGCTTTCTTT
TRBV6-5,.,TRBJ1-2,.,CASSYSRGLSYGYTF,TGTGCCAGCAGTTACTCAAGGGGTTTGAGCTATGGCTACACCTTC
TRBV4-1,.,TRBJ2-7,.,CASSQGSQRTRFGGQYF,TGCGCCAGCAGCCAAGGAAGCCAGCGGACCCGCTTTGGGGGGCAGTACTTC
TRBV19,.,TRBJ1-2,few,CASRPRGRAGYTF,TGTGCCAGTAGACCCCGCGGCAGGGCTGGCTACACCTTC
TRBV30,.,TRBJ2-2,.,CAWSVWASGELFF,TGTGCCTGGAGTGTATGGGCCTCCGGGGAGCTGTTTTTT
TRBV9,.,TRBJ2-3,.,CASSVVGVGTDTQYF,TGTGCCAGCAGCGTAGTGGGGGTCGGCACAGATACGCAGTATTTT
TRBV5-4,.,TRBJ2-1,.,CASSPGVTAYNEQFF,TGTGCCAGCAGCCCCGGAGTCACCGCCTACAATGAGCAGTTCTTC
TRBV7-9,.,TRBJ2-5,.,CASSSRSGETQYF,TGTGCCAGCAGCTCAAGATCAGGGGAGACCCAGTACTTC
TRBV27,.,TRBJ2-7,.,CASSRPPLYEQYF,TGTGCCAGCAGCCGCCCCCCCTTGTACGAGCAGTACTTC
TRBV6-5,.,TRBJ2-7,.,CASSSRVGHPLEQYF,TGTGCCAGCAGTTCCAGAGTGGGGCATCCTCTCGAGCAGTACTTC
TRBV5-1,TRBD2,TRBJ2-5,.,CASSLDPTSGARETQYF,TGCGCCAGCAGCTTGGACCCTACTAGCGGGGCCAGGGAGACCCAGTACTTC
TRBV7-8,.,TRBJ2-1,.,CASSLIGGRTYNEQFF,TGTGCCAGCAGCCTTATAGGGGGACGAACATACAATGAGCAGTTCTTC
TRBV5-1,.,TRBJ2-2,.,CASSLKASTGELFF,TGCGCCAGCAGCTTGAAGGCCAGCACCGGGGAGCTGTTTTTT
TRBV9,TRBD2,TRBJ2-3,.,CASSGLADTQYF,TGTGCCAGCAGCGGACTAGCGGATACGCAGTATTTT
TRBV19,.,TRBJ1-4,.,CASSLNRASSANEKLFF,TGTGCCAGTAGTCTAAACAGGGCGTCCTCTGCTAATGAAAAACTGTTTTTT
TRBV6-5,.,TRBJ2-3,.,CASRGPTDTQYF,TGTGCCAGCCGGGGCCCCACAGATACGCAGTATTTT
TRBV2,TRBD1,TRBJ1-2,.,CASTSDRAGYTF,TGTGCCAGCACCTCGGACAGGGCGGGCTACACCTTC
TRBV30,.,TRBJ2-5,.,CAWSPGPETQYF,TGTGCCTGGAGTCCGGGGCCAGAGACCCAGTACTTC
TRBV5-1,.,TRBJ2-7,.,CASTVSPRELYEQYF,TGCGCCAGCACCGTTAGCCCGAGAGAATTATACGAGCAGTACTTC